The 21 T cell receptor beta chains presented below share a single source sample, sequenced in a study of cytomegalovirus exposure and HLA in healthy donors. PCR involved 60 Vbeta and 13 Jbeta primers. Only in-frame clones appear in the TCRdb table, and some are missing; sequencing was by immunoSEQ multiplex PCR. The table lists 150,000 to 200,000 clones, 70% to 90% of them singletons. Sequenced: PBMCs. The receptors here all came from a woman in her fifties or sixties in good health and CMV-seronegative.

The chain is built from TRBV5-4 and TRBJ1-6; maybe TRBD1 (6 bases). Trimming took off 0 bases at V and 5 bases at J, with 9 bases between the two ends. The CDR3 consists of 15 residues. Germline V gives CDR1 SGHNT, CDR2 YYREEE (reference sequence). The CDR3 loop reads CASSLGAGDNSPLHF. In DNA, the CDR3 is TGTGCCAGCAGCTTGGGGGCAGGGGATAATTCACCCCTCCACTTT. Together with reference TRBV5-4 and TRBJ1-6, the CDR3 gives the full variable domain: ETGVTQSPTHLIKTRGQQVTLRCSSQSGHNTVSWYQQALGQGPQFIFQYYREEENGRGNFPPRFSGLQFPNYSSELNVNALELDDSALYLCASSLGAGDNSPLHFGNGTRLTVT.

The table lists this clone with a count of one. The gene calls are TRBV28 and TRBJ2-3, with 14 bases matching TRBD2. Germline CDR1 is MDHEN and CDR2 is SYDVKM. V shed 4 bases, J shed 3 bases, and the junction held 9 bases outside the gene matches. CDR3 length: 18 residues. The CDR3 loop is CASSSDPGLAGATDTQYF. Here the CDR3 DNA reads TGTGCCAGCAGTTCAGACCCGGGACTAGCGGGAGCTACAGATACGCAGTATTTT. Using reference TRBV28 and TRBJ2-3 for the parts outside the CDR3, the full variable domain is DVKVTQSSRYLVKRTGEKVFLECVQDMDHENMFWYRQDPGLGLRLIYFSYDVKMKEKGDIPEGYSVSREKKERFSLILESASTNQTSMYLCASSSDPGLAGATDTQYFGPGTRLTVL.

This clone was observed a single time. This chain uses TRBV5-1 with TRBJ2-1; D is unresolved. CDR1 and CDR2 from the germline V gene are SGHRS and YFSETQ. Trimming removed 1 base from V and 3 bases from J, with 17 bases in between. The CDR3 runs to 17 residues. The CDR3 loop reads CASSLFRSRQIYNEQFF. In DNA, the CDR3 is TGCGCCAGCAGCTTGTTCCGCTCGCGGCAGATCTACAATGAGCAGTTCTTC.

This clone was observed a single time. The chain joins TRBV11-2 to TRBJ2-5; perhaps TRBD2 as D (6 bases). Germline-derived CDR1 and CDR2 are SGHAT and FQNNGV. Trimming pared 3 bases from V and 5 bases from J, leaving 10 bases between. The length of the CDR3 is 13 residues. CDR3 protein: CASSFNRGETQYF. CDR3 DNA: TGTGCCAGCAGCTTTAATCGGGGGGAGACCCAGTACTTC.

This clone was counted once. The chain links TRBV12-5 to TRBJ2-3; 13 nucleotides match TRBD2. The CDR3 loop spans 15 amino acids. The germline CDR1 and CDR2 sequences are LGHNT and FRNRAP. Germline trimming cut 5 bases from V and 4 bases from J; bases unmatched to any gene: 3. In DNA form, the CDR3 reads TGTGCTAGTGGTCCCGGACTAGCGGGAGCAGATACGCAGTATTTT. Amino acid sequence: CASGPGLAGADTQYF.

The chain has TRBV14 and TRBJ2-7; TRBD2 is a possible D gene (6 bases). Germline V gene sequence: CDR1 SGHDN, CDR2 FVKESK. The CDR3 is made up of 14 amino acids. Trimming cost V 4 bases and J 2 bases, with 12 bases left between them. The CDR3 bases are TGTGCCAGCAGCCTTTGGGGGGAGCCCTACGAGCAGTACTTC. It translates to CASSLWGEPYEQYF.

V gene TRBV4-1 combines with J gene TRBJ2-5; D possibly corresponds to TRBD2 (6 bases). Germline V gene lookup returns CDR1 MGHRA and CDR2 YSYEKL. The V and J ends lost 1 base and 3 bases respectively, with 15 bases between them. This CDR3 is 16 amino acids long. The CDR3 DNA is TGCGCCAGCAGCCAAGGGCGTGGCGGGATCGAAGAGACCCAGTACTTC. Translated, it gives CASSQGRGGIEETQYF.

The chain joins TRBV7-2 to TRBJ2-3; the D is unclear. The CDR3 contains 14 residues. Germline lookup yields CDR1 SGHTA and CDR2 FQGNSA. V lost 5 bases and J 0 bases, leaving 9 bases between the germline ends. In DNA, the CDR3 is TGTGCCAGCAGCGATAGTTACAGCACAGATACGCAGTATTTT. Its translation is CASSDSYSTDTQYF. Filled out from reference TRBV7-2 and TRBJ2-3, the complete variable domain reads GAGVSQSPSNKVTEKGKDVELRCDPISGHTALYWYRQSLGQGLEFLIYFQGNSAPDKSGLPSDRFSAERTGGSVSTLTIQRTQQEDSAVYLCASSDSYSTDTQYFGPGTRLTVL.

The chain employs TRBV6-1 and TRBJ1-1; D remains ambiguous. Germline CDR1 is MNHNS and CDR2 is SASEGT. The V end was cut by 2 bases, the J end by 2 bases, with 6 bases between. CDR3 length: 13 residues. CDR3 in amino acids: CASSESLNTEAFF. The CDR3 nucleotides read TGTGCCAGCAGTGAATCTCTAAACACTGAAGCTTTCTTT.

Remarks on this clone: The sample holds other DNA sequences that translate to the same CDR3. The rearrangement uses TRBV5-1 and TRBJ1-3; weak D call: TRBD1 (5 bases). CDR3 length: 15 amino acids. The ends were cut back, 0 bases at V and 0 bases at J, with 7 bases in the middle. The V gene's germline CDR1 is SGHRS and CDR2 YFSETQ. In DNA, the CDR3 is TGCGCCAGCAGCTTGGACGGACACTCTGGAAACACCATATATTTT. Its translation is CASSLDGHSGNTIYF.

The V call is TRBV29-1, the J call TRBJ1-2; TRBD1 aligns across 7 bases. CDR1 and CDR2 from the germline V gene are SQVTM and ANQGSEA. This CDR3 region has 15 residues. V trimming: 2 bases; J trimming: 5 bases; junction bases outside the gene matches: 11. DNA for the CDR3: TGCAGCGTTGAACGCTTGGGACAGCAAGCTTATGGCTACACCTTC. It codes for CSVERLGQQAYGYTF.

V is TRBV6-6 and J is TRBJ2-1; 7 bases line up with TRBD1. The CDR3 consists of 14 residues. From germline, CDR1 is MNHNY and CDR2 SVGAGI (reference sequence). Losses at the gene ends were 7 bases for V and 6 bases for J; bases not matched to a gene: 9. The CDR3 reads CASTEPGQRNEQFF. CDR3 in DNA: TGTGCCAGCACCGAACCGGGACAGCGCAATGAGCAGTTCTTC.

This clone was detected only once. The chain combines TRBV9 with TRBJ2-7, with TRBD2 identical over 9 bases. The CDR3 length is 16 residues. The germline V gene has CDR1 SGDLS and CDR2 YYNGEE. The V gene end was trimmed by 0 bases and the J gene end by 7 bases; junction bases not matched to a gene: 11. The CDR3 is CASSVGGIAGVIEQYF. CDR3 nucleotide sequence: TGTGCCAGCAGCGTAGGAGGGATAGCGGGAGTGATTGAGCAGTACTTC.

This chain links TRBV27 with TRBJ2-7, with D hard to call. CDR3 size: 16 residues. The germline V gene encodes CDR1 MNHEY and CDR2 SMNVEV (reference sequence). V was clipped by 4 bases and J by 3 bases, with 19 bases between them. In DNA form, the CDR3 reads TGTGCCAGCAGTTACTCGGGTCCTAACGGTGGCTACGAGCAGTACTTC. Its translation: CASSYSGPNGGYEQYF.

V and J are TRBV30 and TRBJ2-3, with 8 bases fitting TRBD2. With V trimmed by 3 bases and J by 2 bases, 4 bases remained unmatched. The CDR3 runs 14 residues. The germline gives CDR1 GTSNPN, CDR2 SVGIG (reference sequence). CDR3 protein: CAWRGSGATDTQYF. The CDR3 nucleotides read TGTGCCTGGAGGGGTAGCGGGGCCACAGATACGCAGTATTTT.

The V call is TRBV7-2, the J call TRBJ2-7; tentative D call: TRBD2 (5 bases). V shed 2 bases and J shed 0 bases, with 8 bases lying between them. The V gene's germline CDR1 is SGHTA and CDR2 FQGNSA. This CDR3 is 14 amino acids long. The CDR3 region has the DNA TGTGCCAGCAGCTTATCGGGATACTCCTACGAGCAGTACTTC. As protein: CASSLSGYSYEQYF.

The chain joins TRBV7-2 to TRBJ1-4, with TRBD1 matching over 9 bases. CDR3 length: 15 residues. The germline CDR1 and CDR2 sequences are SGHTA and FQGNSA. After removal of 5 bases from V and 6 bases from J, the junction contained 7 bases not matched to a gene. The CDR3 DNA reads TGTGCCAGCAGCATACAGGGGGCTTACGATGAAAAACTGTTTTTT. Residues: CASSIQGAYDEKLFF. Complete variable domain (other parts from reference TRBV7-2 and TRBJ1-4): GAGVSQSPSNKVTEKGKDVELRCDPISGHTALYWYRQSLGQGLEFLIYFQGNSAPDKSGLPSDRFSAERTGGSVSTLTIQRTQQEDSAVYLCASSIQGAYDEKLFFGSGTQLSVL.

Concerning this clone: The junction and the germline gene differ at one end; a read error may be behind it. This sequence joins TRBV7-9 and TRBJ2-2; 11 nucleotides match TRBD2. From germline, CDR1 is SEHNR and CDR2 FQNEAQ (reference sequence). The CDR3 has 15 residues. The CDR3 reads CASSLAGGHTGELFF. Written as DNA, the CDR3 is TGTGCCAGCAGCCTAGCGGGAGGTCACACCGGGGAGCTGTTTTTT.

This clone turned up a few times. DNA for the CDR3: TGCGCCAGCAGCCAAGCCCGGGGGGCAACGGGAAACACCATATATTTT. Translating it yields CASSQARGATGNTIYF. The rearrangement links TRBV4-1 to TRBJ1-3; the D gene is possibly TRBD1 (6 bases). Germline V gene lookup returns CDR1 MGHRA and CDR2 YSYEKL. The CDR3 runs to 16 residues. V was pared by 1 base and J by 4 bases, with 14 bases between.

The V gene is TRBV6-1, the J gene TRBJ1-2, with TRBD1 as a possible D gene (6 bases). The V end was cut by 5 bases, the J end by 8 bases, with 12 bases between. This CDR3 has 12 amino acids. Germline V lookup: CDR1 MNHNS, CDR2 SASEGT. CDR3 sequence reads: CASSPQGGGYTF. The CDR3 DNA reads TGTGCCAGCAGTCCACAGGGTGGCGGCTACACCTTC.

V gene TRBV7-9 combines with J gene TRBJ2-7; 7 bases align to TRBD2. Germline values: CDR1 SEHNR, CDR2 FQNEAQ (reference sequence). This CDR3 is 15 amino acids long. V lost 2 bases, J lost 2 bases, and 6 bases stayed unmatched. CDR3 nucleotide sequence: TGTGCCAGCAGCTTACAAAAGCGGGGTGCCTACGAGCAGTACTTC. Translating it yields CASSLQKRGAYEQYF. Based on the CDR3 plus reference TRBV7-9 and TRBJ2-7, the full variable domain is DTGVSQNPRHKITKRGQNVTFRCDPISEHNRLYWYRQTLGQGPEFLTYFQNEAQLEKSRLLSDRFSAERPKGSFSTLEIQRTEQGDSAMYLCASSLQKRGAYEQYFGPGTRLTVT.